A single sample gave rise to the 18 T cell receptor beta chains below, sequenced in a study of cytomegalovirus exposure and HLA in healthy donors. Primers: 60 Vbeta forward and 13 Jbeta reverse. Using immunoSEQ multiplex PCR, the repertoire was profiled, and TCRdb retains in-frame clones only, with some absent. The data hold about 140,000 clones, with around 82% observed a single time. The source material was PBMCs. The origin of the receptors is a woman aged 40-49 years in good health and CMV-seropositive.

This clone was counted between two and nine times. The rearrangement uses TRBV5-6 and TRBJ2-7, with 9 bases fitting TRBD1. J gave up 4 bases and V 0 bases, and 5 bases lay outside the gene matches. CDR3 length equals 15 residues. Looked up from germline, CDR1 is SGHDT and CDR2 is YYEEEE. The CDR3 spells CASSLGQGVGYEQYF. The DNA for the CDR3 is TGTGCCAGCAGCTTGGGACAGGGGGTTGGGTACGAGCAGTACTTC.

This clone occurred once. The chain recombines TRBV28 with TRBJ1-1; D gene uncertain. The V gene's germline CDR1 is MDHEN and CDR2 SYDVKM. This CDR3 is built from 14 residues. V shed 3 bases and J shed 7 bases, with 15 bases lying between them. The CDR3: CASSFRGGKDEAFF. In DNA, the CDR3 is TGTGCCAGCAGTTTCAGAGGAGGGAAGGATGAAGCTTTCTTT.

DNA of the CDR3: TGTGCCAGCAGCTTACTAGCGGGGAATGAGCAGTTCTTC. This encodes CASSLLAGNEQFF. The chain uses TRBV7-2 and TRBJ2-1; 9 bases match TRBD2. The CDR3 is made up of 13 amino acids. Germline CDR1 and CDR2: SGHTA and FQGNSA. J was trimmed by 7 bases and V by 2 bases; bases with no gene match: 0.

This clone was seen a handful of times. The chain is built from TRBV6-1 and TRBJ2-7; unclear D gene. V dropped 1 base and J dropped 4 bases, with 8 bases sitting between them. The CDR3 runs to 13 residues. Germline V gene sequence: CDR1 MNHNS, CDR2 SASEGT. In nucleotides, the CDR3 is TGTGCCAGCAGTGAAGGTTACTCGTACGAGCAGTACTTC. Residues: CASSEGYSYEQYF.

This chain joins TRBV7-9 and TRBJ2-6, with D tentatively TRBD1 (5 bases). The CDR3 totals 19 residues. V gave up 5 bases and J gave up 0 bases, with 20 bases separating them. Germline-derived CDR1 and CDR2 are SEHNR and FQNEAQ (reference sequence). The DNA for the CDR3 is TGTGCCAGCAGCCATCCCAACCAGGGAAGGATCTCTGGGGCCAACGTCCTGACTTTC. Encoded protein: CASSHPNQGRISGANVLTF. The complete variable domain, with remaining parts taken from reference TRBV7-9 and TRBJ2-6, reads DTGVSQNPRHKITKRGQNVTFRCDPISEHNRLYWYRQTLGQGPEFLTYFQNEAQLEKSRLLSDRFSAERPKGSFSTLEIQRTEQGDSAMYLCASSHPNQGRISGANVLTFGAGSRLTVL.

This clone was found a few times. This chain uses TRBV21-1 with TRBJ2-7; TRBD1, as called in the table, went unchecked against the DNA. TRBV21-1 is an annotated pseudogene. The CDR3 has 14 residues. The CDR3 is CASSQGHPYEEQYF. CDR3 in DNA: TGTGCCAGCAGCCAGGGACACCCTTACGAAGAGCAGTACTTC.

The chain employs TRBV6-5 and TRBJ2-1, with no clear D. Between the trimmed V and J ends, which lost 4 bases and 4 bases, there was a span of 5 bases. Germline V CDR1 and CDR2: MNHEY, SVGAGI. This CDR3 is built from 12 residues. For the CDR3, the DNA is TGTGCCAGCAGTTCCCCTTACAATGAGCAGTTCTTC. Residues: CASSSPYNEQFF.

In this sample, this clone turned up once. V and J are TRBV13 and TRBJ2-2; unclear D gene. V was pared by 3 bases and J by 6 bases, with 5 bases between. This CDR3 has 12 amino acids. CDR1 is PRHDT and CDR2 is FYEKMQ in the germline V gene (reference sequence). The chain's CDR3 is CASSFRSGELFF. Written as DNA, the CDR3 is TGTGCCAGCAGCTTCCGTTCCGGGGAGCTGTTTTTT.

The V and J genes are TRBV7-2 and TRBJ2-5; 11 bases are a match to TRBD1. V dropped 1 base and J dropped 5; count of bases not matched to a gene: 6. The germline CDR1 and CDR2 sequences are SGHTA and FQGNSA. CDR3 length: 16 amino acids. The CDR3 bases are TGTGCCAGCAGCTTAGGGACAGGGGGCATGCTGGAGACCCAGTACTTC. It specifies CASSLGTGGMLETQYF.

This clone was seen a single time. Written as DNA, the CDR3 is TGTGCCAGCAGCTTGTGGCCTAGCGGAAACAATGAGCAGTTCTTC. As protein: CASSLWPSGNNEQFF. The gene calls are TRBV5-6 and TRBJ2-1; 7 positions agree with TRBD2. This CDR3 comprises 15 residues. Germline CDR1 SGHDT, CDR2 YYEEEE. Germline trimming cut 1 base from V and 5 bases from J; bases unmatched to any gene: 6.

The rearrangement joins TRBV6-1 to TRBJ1-4, with D perhaps TRBD1 (6 bases). The CDR3 is 12 amino acids. The germline gives CDR1 MNHNS, CDR2 SASEGT. Trimming took off 7 bases at V and 4 bases at J, with 7 bases between the two ends. CDR3 residues: CASNRVNEKLFF. DNA of the CDR3: TGTGCCAGCAACAGGGTTAATGAAAAACTGTTTTTT.

The chain has TRBV28 and TRBJ2-1; 11 positions agree with TRBD2. This CDR3 region has 15 residues. In germline, CDR1 is MDHEN, CDR2 SYDVKM. The V segment lost 3 bases and the J segment 10 bases; nucleotides outside the gene matches: 8. The CDR3 reads CASSLVTSGRGEQFF. DNA of the CDR3: TGTGCCAGCAGTTTGGTCACTAGCGGGAGAGGGGAGCAGTTCTTC.

The CDR3 here is CASSVPTGTGEAFF. The DNA for the CDR3 is TGTGCCAGCAGCGTGCCCACCGGGACAGGTGAAGCTTTCTTT. This chain connects TRBV9 to TRBJ1-1; 8 bases fit TRBD1. Trimming removed 2 bases from V and 7 bases from J; junction bases left unmatched: 7. The CDR3 runs 14 residues. CDR1 and CDR2 (germline): SGDLS, YYNGEE. Variable domain in full (rest from reference TRBV9 and TRBJ1-1): DSGVTQTPKHLITATGQRVTLRCSPRSGDLSVYWYQQSLDQGLQFLIQYYNGEERAKGNILERFSAQQFPDLHSELNLSSLELGDSALYFCASSVPTGTGEAFFGQGTRLTVV.

This clone was seen just once. This chain uses TRBV28 with TRBJ2-7; 7 bases are shared with TRBD1. This CDR3 comprises 16 residues. With 5 bases clipped from V and 4 bases from J, the junction kept 14 bases outside the gene matches. CDR1 is MDHEN and CDR2 is SYDVKM in the germline V gene. CDR3 nucleotides: TGTGCCAGCAGTCTGACAAGGACAGGAACTGATTACGAGCAGTACTTC. Amino acids: CASSLTRTGTDYEQYF.

This sequence joins TRBV11-3 and TRBJ2-7; unclear D gene. Trimming took off 5 bases at V and 0 bases at J, with 11 bases between the two ends. Germline V gives CDR1 SGHNT, CDR2 YENEEA. The CDR3 sequence is 14 residues long. In DNA form, the CDR3 reads TGTGCCAGCAGCGTCGACTTTAGCTCCTACGAGCAGTACTTC. Protein sequence: CASSVDFSSYEQYF.

The chain couples TRBV10-3 to TRBJ2-7; 9 bases map to TRBD2. With V trimmed by 6 bases and J by 6 bases, 6 bases remained unmatched. CDR1 is ENHRY and CDR2 is SYGVKD in the germline V gene. The CDR3 is made up of 13 amino acids. The CDR3 sequence is CAIRPSGNSEQYF. The CDR3 region has the DNA TGTGCCATCAGACCTAGCGGGAACAGCGAGCAGTACTTC.

This chain's CDR3 is CASSLGGTSSETQYF. CDR3 DNA: TGTGCCAGCAGCTTAGGGGGGACTAGCTCAGAGACCCAGTACTTC. This chain links TRBV7-2 with TRBJ2-5; 9 positions agree with TRBD2. Germline trimming cut 1 base from V and 4 bases from J; bases unmatched to any gene: 4. The CDR3 extends over 15 amino acids. Germline CDR1 and CDR2: SGHTA and FQGNSA.

This chain connects TRBV5-1 to TRBJ1-2; 7 bases are shared with TRBD1. Trimming removed 1 base from V and 8 bases from J; junction bases left unmatched: 11. The CDR3 sequence is 15 residues long. Germline values: CDR1 SGHRS, CDR2 YFSETQ. The CDR3 region has the DNA TGCGCCAGCAGCTTGACTTGGGGGCAGGGGGTAGGCTACACCTTC. As protein: CASSLTWGQGVGYTF.